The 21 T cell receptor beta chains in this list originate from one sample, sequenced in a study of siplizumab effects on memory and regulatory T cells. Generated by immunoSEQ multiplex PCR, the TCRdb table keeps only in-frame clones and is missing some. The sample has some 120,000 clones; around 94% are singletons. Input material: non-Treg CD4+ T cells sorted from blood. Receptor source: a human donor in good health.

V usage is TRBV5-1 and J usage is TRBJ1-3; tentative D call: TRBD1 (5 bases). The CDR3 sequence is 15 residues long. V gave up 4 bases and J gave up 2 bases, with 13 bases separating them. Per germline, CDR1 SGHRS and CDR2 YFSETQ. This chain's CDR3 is CASSVVGDPGNTIYF. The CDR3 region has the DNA TGCGCCAGCAGCGTTGTGGGGGACCCTGGAAACACCATATATTTT.

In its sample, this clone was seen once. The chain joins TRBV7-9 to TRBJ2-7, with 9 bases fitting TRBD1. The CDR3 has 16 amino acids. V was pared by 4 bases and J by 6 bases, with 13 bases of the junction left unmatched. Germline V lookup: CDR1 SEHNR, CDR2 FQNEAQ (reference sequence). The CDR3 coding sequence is TGTGCCAGCAGCTACCTTTACGGGACAGGGACGAGCGAGCAGTACTTC. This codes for CASSYLYGTGTSEQYF.

CDR3 nucleotide sequence: TGTGCCAGCAGCGGCGGGACAGGGGATTCACCCCTCCACTTT. Amino acid sequence: CASSGGTGDSPLHF. This chain connects TRBV7-9 to TRBJ1-6; 10 bases agree with TRBD1. The germline V gene encodes CDR1 SEHNR and CDR2 FQNEAQ (reference sequence). The CDR3 has 14 amino acids. V lost 5 bases, J lost 8 bases, and 3 bases stayed unmatched. Together with reference TRBV7-9 and TRBJ1-6, the CDR3 gives the full variable domain: DTGVSQNPRHKITKRGQNVTFRCDPISEHNRLYWYRQTLGQGPEFLTYFQNEAQLEKSRLLSDRFSAERPKGSFSTLEIQRTEQGDSAMYLCASSGGTGDSPLHFGNGTRLTVT.

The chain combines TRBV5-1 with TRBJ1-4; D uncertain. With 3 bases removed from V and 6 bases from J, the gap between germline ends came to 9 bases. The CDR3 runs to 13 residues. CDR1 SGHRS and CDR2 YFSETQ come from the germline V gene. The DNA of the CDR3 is TGCGCCAGCAGCTCGGGCGGGGATGAAAAACTGTTTTTT. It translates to CASSSGGDEKLFF.

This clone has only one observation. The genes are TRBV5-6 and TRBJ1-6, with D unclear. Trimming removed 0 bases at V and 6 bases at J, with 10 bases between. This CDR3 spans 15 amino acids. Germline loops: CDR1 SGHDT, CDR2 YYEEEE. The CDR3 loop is CASSLGHRTNSPLHF. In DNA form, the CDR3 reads TGTGCCAGCAGCTTGGGCCACAGAACTAATTCACCCCTCCACTTT.

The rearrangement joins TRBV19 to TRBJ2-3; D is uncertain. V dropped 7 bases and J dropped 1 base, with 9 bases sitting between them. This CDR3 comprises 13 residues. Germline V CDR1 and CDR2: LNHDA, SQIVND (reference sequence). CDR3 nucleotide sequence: TGTGCCAGTAACAGAGGTGGCACAGATACGCAGTATTTT. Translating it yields CASNRGGTDTQYF.

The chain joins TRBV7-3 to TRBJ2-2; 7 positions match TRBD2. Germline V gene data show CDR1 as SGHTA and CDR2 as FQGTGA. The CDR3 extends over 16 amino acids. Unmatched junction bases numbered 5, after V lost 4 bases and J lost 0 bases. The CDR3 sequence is CASSWTGTTNTGELFF. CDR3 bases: TGTGCCAGCAGCTGGACCGGGACTACGAACACCGGGGAGCTGTTTTTT. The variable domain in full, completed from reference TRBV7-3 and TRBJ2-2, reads GAGVSQTPSNKVTEKGKYVELRCDPISGHTALYWYRQSLGQGPEFLIYFQGTGAADDSGLPNDRFFAVRPEGSVSTLKIQRTERGDSAVYLCASSWTGTTNTGELFFGEGSRLTVL.

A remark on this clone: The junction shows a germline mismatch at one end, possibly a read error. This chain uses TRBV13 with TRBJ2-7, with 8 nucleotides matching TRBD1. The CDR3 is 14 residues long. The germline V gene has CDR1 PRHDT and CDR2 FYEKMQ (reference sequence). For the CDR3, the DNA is TGTGCCAGCAGCACCTCCGCAGGACAGGGCTACCCAATATTC. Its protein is CASSTSAGQGYPIF.

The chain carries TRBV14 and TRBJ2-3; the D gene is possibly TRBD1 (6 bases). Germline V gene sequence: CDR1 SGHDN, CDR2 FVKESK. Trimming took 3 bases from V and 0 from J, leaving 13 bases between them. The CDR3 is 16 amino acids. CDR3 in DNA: TGTGCCAGCAGCCACGACAGGTTGTTAAGCACAGATACGCAGTATTTT. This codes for CASSHDRLLSTDTQYF.

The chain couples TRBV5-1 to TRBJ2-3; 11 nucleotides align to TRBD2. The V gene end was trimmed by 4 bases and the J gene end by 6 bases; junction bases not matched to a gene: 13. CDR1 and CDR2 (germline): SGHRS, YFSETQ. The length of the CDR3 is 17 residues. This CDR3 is CASSPGTSGPRFDTQYF. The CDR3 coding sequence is TGCGCCAGCAGCCCCGGGACTAGCGGACCTCGATTCGATACGCAGTATTTT.

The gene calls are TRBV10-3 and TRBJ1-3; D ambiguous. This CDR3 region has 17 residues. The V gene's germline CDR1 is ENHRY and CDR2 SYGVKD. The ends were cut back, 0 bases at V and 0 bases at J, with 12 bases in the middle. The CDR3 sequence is CAISESEGTSSGNTIYF. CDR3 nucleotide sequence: TGTGCCATCAGTGAGTCAGAGGGTACGAGCTCTGGAAACACCATATATTTT.

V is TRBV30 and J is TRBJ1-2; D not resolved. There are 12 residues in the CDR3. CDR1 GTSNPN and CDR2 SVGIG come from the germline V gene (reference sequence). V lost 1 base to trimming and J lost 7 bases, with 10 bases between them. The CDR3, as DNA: TGTGCCTGGAGTGGGGTGGGAGGTGGCTACACCTTC. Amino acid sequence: CAWSGVGGGYTF.

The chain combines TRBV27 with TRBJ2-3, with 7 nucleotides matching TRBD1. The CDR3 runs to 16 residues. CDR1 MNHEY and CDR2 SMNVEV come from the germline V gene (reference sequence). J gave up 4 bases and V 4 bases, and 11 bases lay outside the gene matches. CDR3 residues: CASSYGTGTVPDTQYF. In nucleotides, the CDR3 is TGTGCCAGCAGTTACGGGACCGGGACAGTCCCAGATACGCAGTATTTT.

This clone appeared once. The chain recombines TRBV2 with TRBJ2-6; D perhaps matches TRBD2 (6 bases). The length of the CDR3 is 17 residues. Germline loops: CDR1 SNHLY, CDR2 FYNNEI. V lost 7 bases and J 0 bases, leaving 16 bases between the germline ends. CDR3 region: CASTGRDFSSGANVLTF. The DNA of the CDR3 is TGTGCCAGCACGGGCCGGGACTTCAGCTCTGGGGCCAACGTCCTGACTTTC.

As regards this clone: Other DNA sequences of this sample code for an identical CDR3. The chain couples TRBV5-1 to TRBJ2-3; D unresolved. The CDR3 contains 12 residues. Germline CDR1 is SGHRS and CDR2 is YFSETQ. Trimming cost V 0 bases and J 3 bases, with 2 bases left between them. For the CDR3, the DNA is TGCGCCAGCAGCTTGGATACAGATACGCAGTATTTT. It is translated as CASSLDTDTQYF.

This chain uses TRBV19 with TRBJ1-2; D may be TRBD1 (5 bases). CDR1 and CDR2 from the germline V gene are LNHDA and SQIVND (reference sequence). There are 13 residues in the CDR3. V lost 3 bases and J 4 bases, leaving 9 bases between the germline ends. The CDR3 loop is CASSMDIFYGYTF. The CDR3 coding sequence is TGTGCCAGTAGTATGGACATCTTCTATGGCTACACCTTC.

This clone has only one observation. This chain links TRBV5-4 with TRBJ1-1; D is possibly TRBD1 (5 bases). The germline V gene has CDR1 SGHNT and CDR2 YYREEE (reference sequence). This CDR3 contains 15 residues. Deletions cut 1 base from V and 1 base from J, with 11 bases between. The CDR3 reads CASSLFGAGNTEAFF. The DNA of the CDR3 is TGTGCCAGCAGCTTGTTCGGGGCAGGGAACACTGAAGCTTTCTTT.

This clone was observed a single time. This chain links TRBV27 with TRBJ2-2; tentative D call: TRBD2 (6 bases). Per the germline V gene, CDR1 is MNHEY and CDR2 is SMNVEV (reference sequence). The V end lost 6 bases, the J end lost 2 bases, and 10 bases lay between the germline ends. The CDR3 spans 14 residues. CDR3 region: CASSLSGNTGELFF. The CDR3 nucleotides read TGTGCCAGCAGCCTTAGCGGAAACACCGGGGAGCTGTTTTTT.

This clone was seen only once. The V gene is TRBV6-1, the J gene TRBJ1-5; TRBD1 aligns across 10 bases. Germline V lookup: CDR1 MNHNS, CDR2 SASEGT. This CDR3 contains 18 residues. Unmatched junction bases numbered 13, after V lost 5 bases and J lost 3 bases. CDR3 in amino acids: CASSKGADRGRANQPQHF. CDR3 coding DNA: TGTGCCAGCAGTAAAGGGGCAGACAGGGGGCGAGCCAATCAGCCCCAGCATTTT.

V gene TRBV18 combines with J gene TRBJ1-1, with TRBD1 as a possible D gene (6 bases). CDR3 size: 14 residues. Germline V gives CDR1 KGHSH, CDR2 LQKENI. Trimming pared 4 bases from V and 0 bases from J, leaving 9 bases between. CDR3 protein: CASSRAGVNTEAFF. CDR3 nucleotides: TGTGCCAGCTCACGAGCAGGGGTGAACACTGAAGCTTTCTTT.

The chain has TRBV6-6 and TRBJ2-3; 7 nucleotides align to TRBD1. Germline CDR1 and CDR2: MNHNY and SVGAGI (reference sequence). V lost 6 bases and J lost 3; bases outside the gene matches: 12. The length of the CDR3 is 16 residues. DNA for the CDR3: TGTGCCAGCAGCTTCCGGACAGGTGGTGGTACAGATACGCAGTATTTT. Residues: CASSFRTGGGTDTQYF.